The 9 T cell receptor beta chains presented below share a single source sample, sequenced in a study of early T cells in non-severe SARS-CoV-2 infection. TCRdb re-called the 5' RACE reads through MiXCR, storing one row per CDR3 protein. The top ten clones hold over 6.5% of a sample with 66,000 or so distinct CDR3 sequences, roughly 13% of them seen once. Material: whole blood. Every receptor here comes from an adult who was a healthcare worker with PCR-confirmed SARS-CoV-2 infection or an uninfected control (not recorded which).

This clonotype was picked up a small number of times. The chain carries TRBV2 and TRBJ2-7; unclear D gene. Trimming shortened V by 6 bases and J by 0 bases, and 12 bases separated the two germline ends. Looked up from germline, CDR1 is SNHLY and CDR2 is FYNNEI. This CDR3 has 14 amino acids. This chain's CDR3 is CASSQRVGSYEQYF. The CDR3 DNA reads TGTGCCAGCAGCCAAAGAGTGGGCTCCTACGAGCAGTACTTC. Combining the CDR3 with reference TRBV2 and TRBJ2-7 gives the whole variable domain EPEVTQTPSHQVTQMGQEVILRCVPISNHLYFYWYRQILGQKVEFLVSFYNNEISEKSEIFDDQFSVERPDGSNFTLKIRSTKLEDSAMYFCASSQRVGSYEQYFGPGTRLTVT.

The chain carries TRBV20-1 and TRBJ2-7, with 8 nucleotides matching TRBD2. This CDR3 region has 14 residues. V was clipped by 3 bases and J by 5 bases; unmatched bases: 9. Germline V gene data show CDR1 as DFQATT and CDR2 as SNEGSKA (reference sequence). The CDR3 reads CSASGGRRGNEQYF. DNA of the CDR3: TGCAGTGCTAGCGGCGGGAGGCGCGGGAACGAGCAGTACTTC.

This clonotype was counted between two and nine times. The J gene is TRBJ2-7, the V gene TRBV20-1; D not resolved. Trimming removed 0 bases at V and 2 bases at J, with 5 bases between. The germline V gene has CDR1 DFQATT and CDR2 SNEGSKA (reference sequence). The CDR3 extends over 12 amino acids. The CDR3 region has the DNA TGCAGTGCTAGAGATGAAGCCTACGAGCAGTACTTC. The encoded protein is CSARDEAYEQYF.

By share of the sample, this clonotype is medium-sized. The CDR3 reads CASSVAVTPGELFF. For the CDR3, the DNA is TGTGCCAGCAGTGTGGCGGTTACACCCGGGGAGCTGTTTTTT. The J gene is TRBJ2-2, the V gene TRBV6-1, with D unclear. CDR3 size: 14 residues. Germline loops: CDR1 MNHNS, CDR2 SASEGT. The germline V and J ends were trimmed by 4 bases and 6 bases, with 12 bases remaining between them.

This clonotype has a count of ten or more. This CDR3 reads CASSLSGNQPQHF. CDR3 sequence (DNA): TGTGCCAGCAGCTTAAGTGGAAATCAGCCCCAGCATTTT. The V call is TRBV7-9, the J call TRBJ1-5; D gene ambiguous. The CDR3 is made up of 13 amino acids. Trimming left V 2 bases short and J 4 bases short, with 6 bases between. Germline V lookup: CDR1 SEHNR, CDR2 FQNEAQ (reference sequence).

This clonotype was counted many times. The rearrangement joins TRBV9 to TRBJ2-1; 10 bases agree with TRBD2. This CDR3 contains 15 residues. Germline V CDR1 and CDR2: SGDLS, YYNGEE. Losses at the gene ends were 0 bases for V and 5 bases for J; bases not matched to a gene: 2. The CDR3 nucleotides read TGTGCCAGCAGCGTAGGGACTAGCGGAGACAATGAGCAGTTCTTC. Translated: CASSVGTSGDNEQFF.

CDR3: CATSDLRGGLAGAGTDTQYF. As DNA, the CDR3 is TGTGCCACCAGTGATTTGCGGGGCGGACTAGCGGGAGCGGGGACAGATACGCAGTATTTT. V and J are TRBV24-1 and TRBJ2-3; the match to TRBD2 covers 13 bases. Germline CDR1 and CDR2: KGHDR and SFDVKD. V trimming: 0 bases; J trimming: 3 bases; junction bases outside the gene matches: 11. This CDR3 comprises 20 residues.

CDR3 region: CASSRQGAQYTGELFF. In DNA form, the CDR3 reads TGTGCCAGCTCCAGACAGGGGGCCCAATACACCGGGGAGCTGTTTTTT. This rearrangement joins TRBV6-5 to TRBJ2-2; TRBD1 matches 10 bases. Germline CDR1 reads MNHEY; CDR2 reads SVGAGI. This CDR3 is 16 amino acids long. V shed 8 bases and J 3 bases; nucleotides not matched to a gene: 9.

This clonotype was counted at least ten times. V usage is TRBV19 and J usage is TRBJ2-1; 11 nucleotides line up with TRBD2. V trimming: 6 bases; J trimming: 5 bases; junction bases outside the gene matches: 9. Germline values: CDR1 LNHDA, CDR2 SQIVND (reference sequence). CDR3 length: 16 residues. This CDR3 reads CASRLSRGLADNEQFF. For the CDR3, the DNA is TGTGCCAGTAGGCTGTCGCGGGGACTAGCGGACAATGAGCAGTTCTTC.